This is a list of T cell receptor beta chains from one sample in a study of T cell repertoires in cytomegalovirus infection. MiXCR, run by TCRdb on the reads, gives a single entry per CDR3 protein. The table lists approximately 600,000 distinct CDR3 sequences, approximately 40% of them singletons. No antigen is known for these receptors. Here the sequenced sample was cultured PBMCs, taken from culture after CMV antigen stimulation. The receptors stem from a human donor in good health (CMV status not recorded). Some clones in this sample may be carry-over from other donors' samples. Both conserved end residues are part of each CDR3. A D gene is named only where the DNA matches it firmly. Only some rows state a clone size, as once, few, many or a class for expanded clones.

j_call clone_size d_call v_call cdr3_nt cdr3_aa
TRBJ1-6 few - TRBV7-8 TGTGCCAGCAGCTTAGCAAATCGTGGGTATAATTCACCCCTCCACTTT CASSLANRGYNSPLHF
TRBJ1-2 - TRBD1 TRBV12-3/TRBV12-4 TGTGCCAGCAGTTTAGGGACAGGGGTCGGCTACACCTTC CASSLGTGVGYTF
TRBJ1-5 few - TRBV6-2/TRBV6-3 TGTGCCAGCAGTTACTCGGGGTCCGGTCAGCCCCAGCATTTT CASSYSGSGQPQHF
TRBJ1-5 many - TRBV7-9 TGTGCCAGCAGCTACGGATCTAGCAATCAGCCCCAGCATTTT CASSYGSSNQPQHF
TRBJ1-5 few - TRBV25-1 TGTGCCAGGAATCAGCCCCAGCATTTT CARNQPQHF
TRBJ2-1 many TRBD1 TRBV7-2 TGTGCCAGCAGCTCCGGGACAGGGGTAAATGAGCAGTTCTTC CASSSGTGVNEQFF
TRBJ2-7 few TRBD1 TRBV20-1 TGCAGTGCTAGAGGGACAGGGGATTACGAGCAGTACTTC CSARGTGDYEQYF
TRBJ1-3 - - TRBV12-3/TRBV12-4 TGTGCCAGCAGTTTGTTCAGGTCAGGTGGAAACACCATATATTTT CASSLFRSGGNTIYF
TRBJ2-3 once - TRBV20-1 TGCAGTGCTCCCCCGGCGGGTTCAGATACGCAGTATTTT CSAPPAGSDTQYF
TRBJ2-3 - - TRBV18 TGTGCCAACTCGGACGGGCGCACAGATACGCAGTATTTT CANSDGRTDTQYF
TRBJ1-1 few - TRBV4-1 TGCGCCAGCAGCCAGGGGCCGGCACGGCTGAACACTGAAGCTTTCTTT CASSQGPARLNTEAFF
TRBJ2-1 - - TRBV20-1 TGCAGTGCTAGAGGAGGCAGGTCCCATGAGCAGTTCTTC CSARGGRSHEQFF
TRBJ2-5 - - TRBV7-6 TGTGCCAGCAGCTTAGTGTTAGCTAGGAGCGGAGTCGAGACCCAGTACTTC CASSLVLARSGVETQYF
TRBJ2-3 many TRBD2 TRBV12-3/TRBV12-4 TGTGCCAGCAGCTTAGGACTAGCGGACACAGATACGCAGTATTTT CASSLGLADTDTQYF
TRBJ2-5 few - TRBV2 TGTGCCAGCAGGGTTGGGGGGTCCACAAGAGAGACCCAGTACTTC CASRVGGSTRETQYF
TRBJ2-3 - TRBD2 TRBV20-1 TGCAGTGCGGCACGGACTAGCGGGAGTAATACGCAGTATTTT CSAARTSGSNTQYF
TRBJ2-1 few - TRBV4-1 TGTGCCAGCAGCTCATTGCCGCAGTCCAATGAGCAGTTCTTC CASSSLPQSNEQFF
TRBJ2-7 few - TRBV7-9 TGTGCCAGCAGCTCTCCGGTGTGGGCAACCTCCTACGAGCAGTACTTC CASSSPVWATSYEQYF
TRBJ2-1 - TRBD2 TRBV20-1 TGCAGTGCTAGAGTCGGACTAGCGGTTTACAATGAGCAGTTCTTC CSARVGLAVYNEQFF
TRBJ2-3 few TRBD2 TRBV5-4 TGTGCCAGCAGCCCAGAGGTAGCGGGGAAAGGGGGGCAGTATTTT CASSPEVAGKGGQYF
TRBJ2-5 - - TRBV7-9 TGTGCCAGCAGCTTTTCTCCCCAAGAGACCCAGTACTTC CASSFSPQETQYF
TRBJ2-3 - - TRBV3-1 TGTGCCAGCAGCCAAGTGGGGTCAGATACGCAGTATTTT CASSQVGSDTQYF
TRBJ2-5 - TRBD2 TRBV4-2 TGTGCCAGCAGCCAAGATCGTGATGTGACTAGCGGGGGGGCCGGGGAGACCCAGTACTTC CASSQDRDVTSGGAGETQYF
TRBJ2-1 - - TRBV10-3 TGTGCCATCAGTGAGTCCGTACCCCGTGCACAGCAGTTCTTC CAISESVPRAQQFF
TRBJ2-7 - TRBD2 TRBV7-2 TGTGCCAGCAGCTTCTCCCCTAGCGGGAGTCGCTACGAGCAGTACTTC CASSFSPSGSRYEQYF
TRBJ2-3 - - TRBV10-3 TGTGCCATCAGTGGACGCAGGCAGGGCGATGCAGATACGCAGTATTTT CAISGRRQGDADTQYF